This record covers a single T cell receptor (beta chain). The data are from a study of PD-L1 blockade in urothelial cancer. Study summary: Patients' prior chemotherapy regimens numbered 0 to 3.

Time point given: peripheral blood 6 weeks after treatment start. The diagnosis in patients was locally advanced or metastatic urothelial carcinoma. Individual patients had between 1 and 8 samples, taken pretreatment and on-treatment. Profiled with immunoSEQ multiplex PCR; TCRdb holds only in-frame clones, not every one. The data hold 40,000 or so clones, with roughly four fifths observed a single time. This CDR3 contains 18 residues. Trimming left V 5 bases short and J 0 bases short, with 20 bases between. Germline-derived CDR1 and CDR2 are LNHNV and YYDKDF (reference sequence). This chain links TRBV15 with TRBJ2-4, with D tentatively TRBD2 (6 bases). The sample in question was PBMCs, obtained around atezolizumab (anti-PD-L1) treatment. The origin of this receptor is a man between 60 and 75 years old with urothelial cancer. CDR3 in DNA: TGTGCCACCAGCCCCCCACTAGTGCAGGGACTAGCCAAAAACATTCAGTACTTC. Residues: CATSPPLVQGLAKNIQYF.